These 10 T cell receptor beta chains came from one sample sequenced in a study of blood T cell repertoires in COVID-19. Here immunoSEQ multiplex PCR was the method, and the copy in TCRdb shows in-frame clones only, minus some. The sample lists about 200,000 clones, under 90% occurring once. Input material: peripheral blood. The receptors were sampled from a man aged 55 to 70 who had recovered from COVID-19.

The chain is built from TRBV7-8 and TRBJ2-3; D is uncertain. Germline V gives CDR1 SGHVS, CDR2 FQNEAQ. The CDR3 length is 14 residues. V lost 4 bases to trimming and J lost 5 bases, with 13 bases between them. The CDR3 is CASSSSGWQDTQYF. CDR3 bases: TGTGCCAGCAGCTCCTCCGGGTGGCAAGATACGCAGTATTTT.

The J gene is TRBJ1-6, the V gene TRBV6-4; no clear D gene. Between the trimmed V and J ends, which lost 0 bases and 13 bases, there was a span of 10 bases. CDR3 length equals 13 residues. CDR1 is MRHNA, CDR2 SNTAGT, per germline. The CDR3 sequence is CASSDSWSSPLHF. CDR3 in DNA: TGTGCCAGCAGTGACTCGTGGAGTTCCCCCCTCCACTTT.

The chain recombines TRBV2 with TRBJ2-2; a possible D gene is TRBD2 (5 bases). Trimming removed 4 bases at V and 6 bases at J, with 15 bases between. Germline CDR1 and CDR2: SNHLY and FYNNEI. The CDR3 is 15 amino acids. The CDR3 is CASSVLAVGAGELFF. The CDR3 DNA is TGTGCCAGCAGTGTGCTAGCAGTGGGCGCCGGGGAGCTGTTTTTT.

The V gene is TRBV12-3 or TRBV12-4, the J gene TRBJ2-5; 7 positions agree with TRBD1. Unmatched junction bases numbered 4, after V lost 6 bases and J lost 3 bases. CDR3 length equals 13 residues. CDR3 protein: CASRPTGKETQYF. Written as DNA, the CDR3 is TGTGCCAGCAGGCCGACAGGGAAAGAGACCCAGTACTTC.

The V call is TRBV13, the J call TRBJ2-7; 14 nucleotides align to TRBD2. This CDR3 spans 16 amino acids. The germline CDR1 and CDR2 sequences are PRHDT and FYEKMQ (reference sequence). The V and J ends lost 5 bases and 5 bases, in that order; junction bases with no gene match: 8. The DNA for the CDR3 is TGTGCCAGCAGCCCGGGGACTAGCGGGGGACTGAACGAGCAGTACTTC. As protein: CASSPGTSGGLNEQYF.

The CDR3 nucleotides are TGTGCCAGTACTCCTACCAGGGCCGCCGGGGAGCTGTTTTTT. This gives the protein CASTPTRAAGELFF. The gene calls are TRBV19 and TRBJ2-2; D is perhaps TRBD1 (5 bases). Germline values: CDR1 LNHDA, CDR2 SQIVND (reference sequence). The CDR3 runs to 14 residues. The ends were cut back, 7 bases at V and 6 bases at J, with 15 bases in the middle.

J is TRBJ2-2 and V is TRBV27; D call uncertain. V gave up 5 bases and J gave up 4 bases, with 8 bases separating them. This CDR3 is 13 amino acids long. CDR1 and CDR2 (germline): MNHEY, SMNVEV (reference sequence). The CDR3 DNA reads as TGTGCCAGCAGTGCCGCCGGCACCGGGGAGCTGTTTTTT. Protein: CASSAAGTGELFF.

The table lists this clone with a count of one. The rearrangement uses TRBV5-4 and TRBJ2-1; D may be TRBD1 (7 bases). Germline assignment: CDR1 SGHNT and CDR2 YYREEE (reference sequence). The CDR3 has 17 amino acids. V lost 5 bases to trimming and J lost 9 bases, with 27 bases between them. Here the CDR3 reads CASSPGGGLAIGVEQFF. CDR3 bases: TGTGCCAGCAGTCCAGGAGGGGGCCTAGCGATCGGAGTTGAGCAGTTCTTC.

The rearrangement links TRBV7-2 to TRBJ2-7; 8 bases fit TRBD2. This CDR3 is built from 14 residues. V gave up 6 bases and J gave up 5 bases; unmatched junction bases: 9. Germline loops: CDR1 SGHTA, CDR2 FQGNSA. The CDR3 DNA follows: TGTGCCAGCAGGACGGTAGCGGGACTAAACGAGCAGTACTTC. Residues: CASRTVAGLNEQYF.

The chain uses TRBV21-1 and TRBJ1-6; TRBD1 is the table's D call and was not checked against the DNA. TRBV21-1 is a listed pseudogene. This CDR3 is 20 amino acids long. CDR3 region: CASSKGQGTAPPDNNSPLHF. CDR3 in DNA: TGTGCCAGCAGCAAAGGGCAGGGAACTGCACCCCCTGACAATAATTCACCCCTCCACTTT.